Listed here are 13 T cell receptor beta chains from one sample, sequenced in a study of cytomegalovirus exposure and HLA in healthy donors. The PCR had 60 Vbeta and 13 Jbeta primers. TCRdb's table, derived via immunoSEQ multiplex PCR, lists solely in-frame clones and lacks some. The sample yields 150,000 to 200,000 clones, of which the top ten take up 0.79%. Sequencing was performed on PBMCs. These receptors originate from a woman between 18 and 29 years old in good health and CMV-seropositive.

The V and J genes are TRBV7-8 and TRBJ2-5; TRBD1 matches at 10 bases. The CDR3 loop spans 14 amino acids. Germline-derived CDR1 and CDR2 are SGHVS and FQNEAQ. With 5 bases clipped from V and 6 bases from J, the junction kept 6 bases outside the gene matches. CDR3 DNA sequence: TGTGCCAGCAGCCCCGGGACAGGGGTACAGACCCAGTACTTC. This codes for CASSPGTGVQTQYF.

The chain recombines TRBV4-3 with TRBJ1-6; D is unclear. Trimming pared 4 bases from V and 7 bases from J, leaving 14 bases between. CDR3 size: 15 residues. CDR1 and CDR2 (germline): LGHNA, YSLEER. CDR3 sequence reads: CASSPEREGNSPLHF. DNA of the CDR3: TGCGCCAGCAGCCCTGAAAGGGAGGGCAATTCACCCCTCCACTTT.

CDR3 residues: CASSYLPGQIYGYTF. CDR3 bases: TGTGCCAGCAGTTACTTACCGGGACAAATTTATGGCTACACCTTC. This chain uses TRBV6-5 with TRBJ1-2, with D perhaps matching TRBD1 (6 bases). CDR1 is MNHEY and CDR2 is SVGAGI in the germline V gene. The CDR3 sequence is 15 residues long. V was shortened by 1 base and J by 5 bases, with 14 bases between the two germline ends.

This chain links TRBV6-5 with TRBJ2-1; no definite D call. The CDR3 totals 14 residues. CDR1 MNHEY and CDR2 SVGAGI come from the germline V gene. V was clipped by 6 bases and J by 1 base, with 10 bases between them. CDR3 sequence reads: CASSEVFSYNEQFF. The CDR3 DNA reads as TGTGCCAGCAGCGAGGTCTTTTCCTACAATGAGCAGTTCTTC.

CDR3 sequence (DNA): TGTGCCAGCAGCCTCGGGGGGGCCGGGGAGACCCAGTACTTC. This translates into CASSLGGAGETQYF. The V and J genes are TRBV11-2 and TRBJ2-5, with 8 bases matching TRBD2. V shed 5 bases, J shed 5 bases, and the junction held 7 bases outside the gene matches. Germline CDR1 is SGHAT and CDR2 is FQNNGV. There are 14 residues in the CDR3.

V usage is TRBV5-1 and J usage is TRBJ2-1; TRBD2 might be the D (6 bases). The V end lost 0 bases, the J end lost 4 bases, and 8 bases lay between the germline ends. From germline, CDR1 is SGHRS and CDR2 YFSETQ. The length of the CDR3 is 14 residues. CDR3 sequence reads: CASSLVGGYNEQFF. In DNA form, the CDR3 reads TGCGCCAGCAGCTTGGTGGGGGGATACAATGAGCAGTTCTTC.

The V gene is TRBV2, the J gene TRBJ2-1, with a tentative D call TRBD2 (5 bases). Germline assignment: CDR1 SNHLY and CDR2 FYNNEI. V lost 6 bases and J lost 7, with 19 bases in between. The CDR3 extends over 15 amino acids. The CDR3 DNA sequence: TGTGCCAGCAGGACCCTAACGGGCCCGGGGAATGAGCAGTTCTTC. This codes for CASRTLTGPGNEQFF.

In DNA, the CDR3 is TGTGCCATCAGTGAGTCGAAAGCGGGACTCTTCCAAGAGACCCAGTACTTC. Translated, it gives CAISESKAGLFQETQYF. This chain uses TRBV10-3 with TRBJ2-5; 7 bases line up with TRBD2. From germline, CDR1 is ENHRY and CDR2 SYGVKD. V was clipped by 0 bases and J by 1 base; unmatched bases: 8. The CDR3 has 17 amino acids.

This sequence joins TRBV7-2 and TRBJ2-1; maybe TRBD2 (5 bases). The germline gives CDR1 SGHTA, CDR2 FQGNSA. Trimming removed 1 base at V and 2 bases at J, with 9 bases between. This CDR3 spans 15 amino acids. Here the CDR3 reads CASSLDGVPYNEQFF. CDR3 nucleotide sequence: TGTGCCAGCAGCTTAGACGGGGTCCCCTACAATGAGCAGTTCTTC.

CDR3 loop: CASSPETGSYEQYF. CDR3 bases: TGTGCCAGCAGTCCCGAGACAGGATCCTACGAGCAGTACTTC. The rearrangement links TRBV27 to TRBJ2-7; a possible D gene is TRBD1 (6 bases). From germline, CDR1 is MNHEY and CDR2 SMNVEV (reference sequence). The ends were cut back, 5 bases at V and 1 base at J, with 12 bases in the middle. The CDR3 has 14 amino acids.

CDR3 amino acids: CASSLDTSGMGEQFF. The CDR3 DNA is TGTGCCAGCAGCTTAGATACTAGCGGGATGGGAGAGCAGTTCTTC. V usage is TRBV7-6 and J usage is TRBJ2-1; TRBD2 matches 10 bases. Germline values: CDR1 SGHVS, CDR2 FNYEAQ. The CDR3 is 15 amino acids. V lost 1 base to trimming and J lost 10 bases; unmatched junction nucleotides: 7.

The V gene is TRBV6-1, the J gene TRBJ2-1, with 9 bases aligning to TRBD2. Germline CDR1 and CDR2: MNHNS and SASEGT. The CDR3 spans 15 residues. Trimming at V came to 4 bases and at J to 5 bases, leaving 6 bases not matched to a gene. The CDR3 bases are TGTGCCAGCAGTGGGGCGGCGGGGGGGAACAATGAGCAGTTCTTC. Translation gives CASSGAAGGNNEQFF.

V is TRBV4-3 and J is TRBJ2-3; 12 bases match TRBD2. This CDR3 has 16 amino acids. V shed 1 base and J 1 base; nucleotides not matched to a gene: 0. Germline CDR1 is LGHNA and CDR2 is YSLEER. The chain's CDR3 is CASSQGLAGGTDTQYF. The CDR3 DNA follows: TGCGCCAGCAGCCAAGGACTAGCGGGGGGCACAGATACGCAGTATTTT.